Following are 30 T cell receptor beta chains from one sample sequenced in a study of shared clonotypes between healthy human individuals (dated by TCRdb to 2020 to 2022). For the CD8 naive samples, CD45RO-negative cells were positively selected for CCR7, yielding a CD45RA+CCR7+ population from which TemRA cells were excluded. Libraries were made using the immunoSEQ multiplex PCR assay. TCRdb holds this immuneACCESS table with in-frame rearrangements only. Some clones are missing; in checked studies, unresolved V genes explain under half, and the rest has no known cause. The sample profile shows roughly 2.1 million clones; more than 85% of them were found once. The ten biggest clones cover approximately 1.7% of the sample. Sequencing input: naive CD8+ T cells from PBMCs. The sample's cell subset or site, from its label and the paper: CD45RA+CCR7+. These receptors all stem from a man aged 18-30 years in good health. Some clones in this sample may be carry-over from other donors' samples.

The chain employs TRBV6-1 and TRBJ1-2, with D hard to call. Germline V gene data show CDR1 as MNHNS and CDR2 as SASEGT. There are 10 residues in the CDR3. V was trimmed by 8 bases and J by 2 bases, leaving 3 bases between them. The DNA for the CDR3 is TGTGCCAGCTGGAACTATGGCTACACCTTC. Protein sequence: CASWNYGYTF.

Details on this clone: One end of the junction fails to match germline, which may point to a read error. This rearrangement joins TRBV28 to TRBJ2-5; no firm D call. Matching the DNA end better, TRBJ2-7 makes the J call doubtful. The CDR3 spans 12 residues. Germline lookup yields CDR1 MDHEN and CDR2 SYDVKM. As DNA, the CDR3 is TGTGCCAGCAATTTAAAGGGTGGCGAGCAGTACTTC. Its translation is CASNLKGGEQYF.

The chain carries TRBV6-5 and TRBJ2-1, with 9 nucleotides matching TRBD2. The CDR3 loop spans 15 amino acids. V trimming: 7 bases; J trimming: 4 bases; junction bases outside the gene matches: 8. CDR1 and CDR2 from the germline V gene are MNHEY and SVGAGI. CDR3 amino acids: CASTKTSGRYNEQFF. In DNA, the CDR3 is TGTGCCAGCACTAAAACTAGCGGGCGTTACAATGAGCAGTTCTTC.

The chain links TRBV11-2 to TRBJ2-1, with 7 bases lining up with TRBD2. Germline CDR1 reads SGHAT; CDR2 reads FQNNGV. Trimming took 1 base from V and 10 from J; bases not matched to a gene: 10. CDR3 length: 15 amino acids. The CDR3 sequence: CASSLVGLEIGEQFF. The CDR3 bases are TGTGCCAGCAGCTTAGTCGGACTAGAGATAGGCGAGCAGTTCTTC.

The rearrangement uses TRBV19 and TRBJ2-1; D gene unclear. Between the trimmed V and J ends, which lost 5 bases and 9 bases, there was a span of 5 bases. The CDR3 totals 10 residues. The germline V gene has CDR1 LNHDA and CDR2 SQIVND (reference sequence). The CDR3 loop reads CASSHSEQFF. CDR3 DNA: TGTGCCAGTAGTCACAGTGAGCAGTTCTTC. Looking up the rest from reference TRBV19 and TRBJ2-1 gives the full variable domain: DGGITQSPKYLFRKEGQNVTLSCEQNLNHDAMYWYRQDPGQGLRLIYYSQIVNDFQKGDIAEGYSVSREKKESFPLTVTSAQKNPTAFYLCASSHSEQFFGPGTRLTVL.

This clone has a single count. J is TRBJ1-1 and V is TRBV7-9; D uncertain. V was pared by 6 bases and J by 0 bases, with 8 bases between. The CDR3 totals 13 residues. Looked up from germline, CDR1 is SEHNR and CDR2 is FQNEAQ (reference sequence). The CDR3 reads CASRPDLNTEAFF. The CDR3, as DNA: TGTGCCAGCAGACCAGACTTGAACACTGAAGCTTTCTTT.

With regard to this clone: A junction end diverges from the germline sequence, so it may reflect a read error. The chain links TRBV6-5 to TRBJ1-2, with D uncertain. CDR1 is MNHEY, CDR2 SVGAGI, per germline. The CDR3 is 13 amino acids. CDR3 in DNA: TGTGCCAGCAGTTACTCAACCCTTACAGACACATCCTTC. Amino acid sequence: CASSYSTLTDTSF.

This chain connects TRBV28 to TRBJ2-6; perhaps TRBD1 as D (5 bases). Trimming took 2 bases from V and 0 from J, leaving 11 bases between them. The CDR3 has 17 amino acids. Germline V gives CDR1 MDHEN, CDR2 SYDVKM. DNA for the CDR3: TGTGCCAGCAGTTTACCAGGGCAGAACTCTGGGGCCAACGTCCTGACTTTC. Its protein product is CASSLPGQNSGANVLTF.

In the case of this clone: The sample carries other DNA sequences with the same CDR3. This chain joins TRBV5-6 and TRBJ2-7, with D perhaps matching TRBD1 or TRBD2 (6 bases each). Trimming removed 2 bases from V and 3 bases from J, with 9 bases in between. The CDR3 covers 13 residues. Germline V gene data show CDR1 as SGHDT and CDR2 as YYEEEE. Written as DNA, the CDR3 is TGTGCCAGCAGCTTAGGGGGGCTCTACGAGCAGTACTTC. Amino acid sequence: CASSLGGLYEQYF.

J is TRBJ2-2 and V is TRBV7-3; TRBD2 aligns across 7 bases. Germline V gene lookup returns CDR1 SGHTA and CDR2 FQGTGA. V gave up 2 bases and J gave up 6 bases; unmatched junction bases: 9. This CDR3 contains 16 residues. CDR3: CASSLARGSVAGELFF. The CDR3, as DNA: TGTGCCAGCAGCTTAGCGCGCGGGAGTGTAGCCGGGGAGCTGTTTTTT.

V gene TRBV29-1 combines with J gene TRBJ2-1, with TRBD2 identical over 8 bases. This CDR3 contains 15 residues. J was trimmed by 5 bases and V by 0 bases; bases with no gene match: 6. Germline CDR1 reads SQVTM; CDR2 reads ANQGSEA. The CDR3 DNA sequence: TGCAGCGTTGAAGATCGGTGGGGACTAGACAATGAGCAGTTCTTC. As protein: CSVEDRWGLDNEQFF.

Concerning this clone itself: Different DNA sequences within this sample yield the same CDR3. The V gene is TRBV7-9, the J gene TRBJ1-5; D is possibly TRBD1 (6 bases). V lost 5 bases to trimming and J lost 7 bases, with 9 bases between them. CDR3 length: 12 residues. Germline V CDR1 and CDR2: SEHNR, FQNEAQ (reference sequence). The CDR3 region is CASSLGGQPQHF. The CDR3 DNA is TGTGCCAGCAGCCTAGGGGGGCAGCCCCAGCATTTT.

The rearrangement joins TRBV6-5 to TRBJ2-2, with D hard to call. CDR1 and CDR2 from the germline V gene are MNHEY and SVGAGI. V was trimmed by 5 bases and J by 3 bases, leaving 7 bases between them. CDR3 size: 13 residues. This CDR3 reads CASSQWYTGELFF. The CDR3 nucleotides read TGTGCCAGCAGTCAATGGTACACCGGGGAGCTGTTTTTT.

The rearrangement uses TRBV27 and TRBJ2-2; D remains ambiguous. Deletions cut 4 bases from V and 10 bases from J, with 13 bases between. The CDR3 extends over 13 amino acids. The germline V gene encodes CDR1 MNHEY and CDR2 SMNVEV (reference sequence). CDR3 in DNA: TGTGCCAGCAGTTGGGTCTGGGGAAAGGAGCTGTTTTTT. Translation gives CASSWVWGKELFF.

V is TRBV29-1 and J is TRBJ2-1; 8 bases agree with TRBD1. This CDR3 is built from 14 residues. Germline CDR1 is SQVTM and CDR2 is ANQGSEA. V shed 3 bases and J 5 bases; nucleotides not matched to a gene: 6. As DNA, the CDR3 is TGCAGCGTTGATTCGGACAGGGATAACAATGAGCAGTTCTTC. Protein product: CSVDSDRDNNEQFF.

This chain links TRBV11-2 with TRBJ2-2; TRBD2 agrees at 12 bases. The CDR3 runs 16 residues. J gave up 4 bases and V 1 base, and 1 base lay outside the gene matches. Germline V lookup: CDR1 SGHAT, CDR2 FQNNGV. The CDR3 DNA follows: TGTGCCAGCAGCTTAGCTAGCGGGAGGGCCACCGGGGAGCTGTTTTTT. Residues: CASSLASGRATGELFF.

This sequence joins TRBV9 and TRBJ2-7; TRBD1 matches 10 bases. The CDR3 contains 16 residues. From germline, CDR1 is SGDLS and CDR2 YYNGEE. Trimming removed 3 bases from V and 0 bases from J; junction bases left unmatched: 6. CDR3 sequence (DNA): TGTGCCAGCAGCGCCGCGGGGACAGGGGCCTCCTACGAGCAGTACTTC. This codes for CASSAAGTGASYEQYF.

This chain links TRBV2 with TRBJ2-7; D is perhaps TRBD1 or TRBD2 (5 bases each). Germline values: CDR1 SNHLY, CDR2 FYNNEI. V was pared by 5 bases and J by 3 bases, with 20 bases between. The CDR3 runs 16 residues. This chain's CDR3 is CASSPSDPRGGYEQYF. Written as DNA, the CDR3 is TGTGCCAGCAGTCCCAGTGACCCTCGGGGCGGCTACGAGCAGTACTTC.

This clone was observed once. This chain connects TRBV28 to TRBJ1-2, with D possibly matching TRBD1 (5 bases). The CDR3 covers 15 residues. Trimming took 2 bases from V and 5 from J, leaving 15 bases between them. From germline, CDR1 is MDHEN and CDR2 SYDVKM. CDR3 bases: TGTGCCAGCAGTTTAGAGTGGGACTCACCATATGGCTACACCTTC. Amino acid sequence: CASSLEWDSPYGYTF.

The chain combines TRBV9 with TRBJ2-3; D remains ambiguous. The CDR3 is 15 residues long. The germline V gene has CDR1 SGDLS and CDR2 YYNGEE. The germline V and J ends were trimmed by 2 bases and 4 bases, with 14 bases remaining between them. CDR3 loop: CASSVGIRTPDTQYF. DNA for the CDR3: TGTGCCAGCAGCGTTGGGATCAGAACTCCAGATACGCAGTATTTT.

This chain links TRBV5-1 with TRBJ1-1; 7 bases match TRBD1. The V gene end was trimmed by 3 bases and the J gene end by 1 base; junction bases not matched to a gene: 6. Germline V gene sequence: CDR1 SGHRS, CDR2 YFSETQ. The CDR3 spans 15 residues. CDR3 sequence reads: CASSSKQGSNTEAFF. The CDR3 DNA reads TGCGCCAGCAGCTCTAAACAGGGGTCGAACACTGAAGCTTTCTTT.

The chain has TRBV6-4 and TRBJ2-1; TRBD2 is a possible D gene (6 bases). In germline, CDR1 is MRHNA, CDR2 SNTAGT. Trimming pared 2 bases from V and 6 bases from J, leaving 17 bases between. The CDR3 spans 16 residues. CDR3 DNA: TGTGCCAGCAGTGACCTACACGGGAGTGTCACCAATGAGCAGTTCTTC. Encoded protein: CASSDLHGSVTNEQFF.

The chain couples TRBV9 to TRBJ1-5; weak D call: TRBD1 (5 bases). Trimming pared 7 bases from V and 1 base from J, leaving 9 bases between. Germline values: CDR1 SGDLS, CDR2 YYNGEE. The CDR3 loop spans 13 amino acids. CDR3 residues: CASGRASNQPQHF. The CDR3 DNA sequence: TGTGCCAGCGGCAGGGCCAGCAATCAGCCCCAGCATTTT.

The rearrangement uses TRBV6-7 and TRBJ2-7; no definite D call. TRBV6-7 is assigned to the ORF class and has an uncertain function. Trimming took off 0 bases at V and 2 bases at J, with 14 bases between the two ends. The CDR3 totals 16 residues. This CDR3 reads CASSYSRWAVPYEQYF. Written as DNA, the CDR3 is TGTGCCAGCAGTTACTCGAGATGGGCGGTTCCCTACGAGCAGTACTTC.

The chain has TRBV9 and TRBJ2-7; 7 bases agree with TRBD2. J lost 5 bases, V lost 0 bases, and 5 bases had no gene match. Germline CDR1 reads SGDLS; CDR2 reads YYNGEE. The CDR3 length is 14 residues. The CDR3 DNA is TGTGCCAGCAGCGTAGGGGGGAGGGCAAACGAGCAGTACTTC. Its translation is CASSVGGRANEQYF.

V is TRBV5-1 and J is TRBJ2-7; 8 bases agree with TRBD2. This CDR3 is built from 13 residues. CDR1 is SGHRS, CDR2 YFSETQ, per germline. V was clipped by 5 bases and J by 3 bases; unmatched bases: 4. Written as DNA, the CDR3 is TGCGCCAGCAGTCCCCGGGAGGGCTACGAGCAGTACTTC. It is translated as CASSPREGYEQYF. The complete variable domain, with remaining parts taken from reference TRBV5-1 and TRBJ2-7, reads KAGVTQTPRYLIKTRGQQVTLSCSPISGHRSVSWYQQTPGQGLQFLFEYFSETQRNKGNFPGRFSGRQFSNSRSEMNVSTLELGDSALYLCASSPREGYEQYFGPGTRLTVT.

This rearrangement joins TRBV6-5 to TRBJ2-3; tentative D call: TRBD2 (6 bases). The CDR3 is made up of 15 amino acids. Germline-derived CDR1 and CDR2 are MNHEY and SVGAGI. V lost 6 bases and J lost 6, with 19 bases in between. The CDR3 loop reads CASRTIGGFADTQYF. The CDR3 DNA sequence: TGTGCCAGCAGAACTATAGGAGGGTTTGCGGATACGCAGTATTTT.

This sequence joins TRBV28 and TRBJ2-3; D is possibly TRBD1 (6 bases). CDR3 length: 16 amino acids. From germline, CDR1 is MDHEN and CDR2 SYDVKM. V was trimmed by 6 bases and J by 0 bases, leaving 16 bases between them. CDR3 DNA: TGTGCCAGCAGCCCAGGACAGACGACTAGCACAGATACGCAGTATTTT. This sequence encodes CASSPGQTTSTDTQYF.

The V gene is TRBV7-9, the J gene TRBJ2-2; 9 positions agree with TRBD2. Germline trimming cut 6 bases from V and 9 bases from J; bases unmatched to any gene: 14. CDR3 length: 16 amino acids. Germline CDR1 and CDR2: SEHNR and FQNEAQ (reference sequence). The CDR3, as DNA: TGTGCCAGCAGAGACATGGTAGCGGGAGAGAGGAGGGAGCTGTTTTTT. Its protein is CASRDMVAGERRELFF.

The CDR3 DNA reads as TGTGCCATCAGTTTAGCGGGTGGCTACACAGATACGCAGTATTTT. Amino acids: CAISLAGGYTDTQYF. The rearrangement joins TRBV10-3 to TRBJ2-3; the match to TRBD2 covers 7 bases. The CDR3 covers 15 residues. With 5 bases clipped from V and 2 bases from J, the junction kept 7 bases outside the gene matches. CDR1 and CDR2 (germline): ENHRY, SYGVKD.